The 20 T cell receptor beta chains listed next were all sequenced from one sample in a study of OX40 agonist ivuxolimab in advanced cancers. Data came from immunoSEQ multiplex PCR; TCRdb stores just in-frame clones and leaves some out. In the table there are under 85,000 clones, roughly 86% of which are singletons. Sequencing was performed on CD4+ or CD8+ T cells sorted from blood, taken in a trial of the OX40 agonist ivuxolimab. These receptors were obtained from an adult with an advanced solid tumor such as melanoma, head and neck, liver or kidney cancer.

The V call is TRBV4-3, the J call TRBJ2-5, with 9 bases identical to TRBD2. The V gene end was trimmed by 3 bases and the J gene end by 5 bases; junction bases not matched to a gene: 10. The CDR3 spans 16 residues. Germline V gene sequence: CDR1 LGHNA, CDR2 YSLEER. CDR3 in amino acids: CASSHRTAGGRETQYF. CDR3 coding DNA: TGCGCCAGCAGCCACCGTACGGCGGGGGGGCGCGAGACCCAGTACTTC.

The genes are TRBV7-2 and TRBJ1-5; 7 nucleotides line up with TRBD1. This CDR3 region has 16 residues. V dropped 5 bases and J dropped 2; count of bases not matched to a gene: 9. Germline-derived CDR1 and CDR2 are SGHTA and FQGNSA. CDR3 sequence reads: CASSLYRGSGNQPQHF. The CDR3 region has the DNA TGTGCCAGCAGCCTCTACAGGGGAAGTGGCAATCAGCCCCAGCATTTT.

V usage is TRBV9 and J usage is TRBJ2-2; no firm D call. The CDR3 length is 14 residues. V was pared by 3 bases and J by 8 bases, with 14 bases between. The germline V gene encodes CDR1 SGDLS and CDR2 YYNGEE. The CDR3 region is CASSGRTVQGELFF. CDR3 sequence (DNA): TGTGCCAGCAGCGGGCGTACGGTCCAAGGGGAGCTGTTTTTT.

The genes are TRBV6-5 and TRBJ1-1; D is unclear. The germline V gene encodes CDR1 MNHEY and CDR2 SVGAGI. The CDR3 covers 14 residues. V shed 2 bases and J shed 1 base, with 8 bases lying between them. CDR3 nucleotides: TGTGCCAGCAGTTACAACTGGGGGAACACTGAAGCTTTCTTT. This sequence encodes CASSYNWGNTEAFF.

The chain combines TRBV5-1 with TRBJ1-6, with TRBD1 matching over 9 bases. The CDR3 consists of 18 residues. Germline values: CDR1 SGHRS, CDR2 YFSETQ. Trimming cost V 4 bases and J 2 bases; bases outside gene matches: 10. The CDR3 spells CASSGWTGVGPYNSPLHF. The CDR3 DNA sequence: TGCGCCAGCAGCGGTTGGACAGGGGTAGGCCCCTATAATTCACCCCTCCACTTT. The full variable domain, rest sourced from reference TRBV5-1 and TRBJ1-6, is KAGVTQTPRYLIKTRGQQVTLSCSPISGHRSVSWYQQTPGQGLQFLFEYFSETQRNKGNFPGRFSGRQFSNSRSEMNVSTLELGDSALYLCASSGWTGVGPYNSPLHFGNGTRLTVT.

The chain has TRBV19 and TRBJ2-7, with 9 bases that match TRBD1. There are 15 residues in the CDR3. Germline trimming cut 5 bases from V and 0 bases from J; bases unmatched to any gene: 5. Germline values: CDR1 LNHDA, CDR2 SQIVND (reference sequence). The CDR3 loop reads CASSLRTGASYEQYV. The CDR3 DNA reads as TGTGCCAGTAGTCTTCGGACAGGGGCCTCCTACGAGCAGTACGTC.

The rearrangement uses TRBV9 and TRBJ2-3; D remains unclear. The V gene lost 4 bases and the J gene lost 2 bases, with 5 bases spanning the gap. The CDR3 is made up of 12 amino acids. Germline V gives CDR1 SGDLS, CDR2 YYNGEE. The CDR3 DNA is TGTGCCAGCAGCCAGAACACAGATACGCAGTATTTT. As protein: CASSQNTDTQYF.

This clone occurred a few times. The CDR3, as DNA: TGTGCCAGCAGCACCGGACAGGGAGGCTATGGCTACACCTTC. It specifies CASSTGQGGYGYTF. This sequence joins TRBV7-2 and TRBJ1-2; TRBD1 agrees at 8 bases. With V trimmed by 5 bases and J by 4 bases, 6 bases remained unmatched. The CDR3 is made up of 14 amino acids. CDR1 and CDR2 (germline): SGHTA, FQGNSA. Complete variable domain (other parts from reference TRBV7-2 and TRBJ1-2): GAGVSQSPSNKVTEKGKDVELRCDPISGHTALYWYRQSLGQGLEFLIYFQGNSAPDKSGLPSDRFSAERTGGSVSTLTIQRTQQEDSAVYLCASSTGQGGYGYTFGSGTRLTVV.

A single count supports this clone. This chain uses TRBV5-1 with TRBJ2-6; D uncertain. Germline CDR1 reads SGHRS; CDR2 reads YFSETQ. This CDR3 contains 13 residues. V gave up 5 bases and J gave up 1 base, with 4 bases separating them. CDR3 amino acids: CASRESGANVLTF. The CDR3 DNA follows: TGCGCCAGCAGGGAGTCTGGGGCCAACGTCCTGACTTTC.

This clone was detected a few times. This chain uses TRBV4-2 with TRBJ2-5; the D is unclear. This CDR3 has 12 residues. V lost 0 bases, J lost 4 bases, and 3 bases lay in between. Germline values: CDR1 LGHNA, CDR2 YNFKEQ. This CDR3 reads CASSQDTETQYF. CDR3 bases: TGTGCCAGCAGCCAAGATACAGAGACCCAGTACTTC.

The V call is TRBV27, the J call TRBJ1-5, with a possible D match to TRBD1 (5 bases). The CDR3 loop spans 14 amino acids. Per germline, CDR1 MNHEY and CDR2 SMNVEV (reference sequence). The V end lost 5 bases, the J end lost 5 bases, and 13 bases lay between the germline ends. The CDR3 sequence: CASSNGDFYQPQHF. CDR3 DNA sequence: TGTGCCAGCAGTAATGGGGACTTCTATCAGCCCCAGCATTTT.

Concerning this clone: Other nucleotide sequences in the sample specify the same CDR3. The chain uses TRBV7-3 and TRBJ2-3, with 10 nucleotides matching TRBD2. Germline trimming cut 3 bases from V and 2 bases from J; bases unmatched to any gene: 2. The length of the CDR3 is 15 residues. The germline V gene has CDR1 SGHTA and CDR2 FQGTGA. CDR3 protein: CASSFSGGSTDTQYF. The CDR3 nucleotides are TGTGCCAGCAGCTTTAGCGGGGGGTCCACAGATACGCAGTATTTT.

The genes are TRBV28 and TRBJ2-7; the D gene is possibly TRBD1 (5 bases). CDR1 MDHEN and CDR2 SYDVKM come from the germline V gene. The CDR3 consists of 15 residues. The ends were cut back, 5 bases at V and 0 bases at J, with 14 bases in the middle. CDR3 sequence (DNA): TGTGCCAGCAGTGGTACCGGACAATCCTCCTACGAGCAGTACGTC. Protein sequence: CASSGTGQSSYEQYV.

CDR3 in DNA: TGTGCCAGCTCACCCGGGACAGGGGTCCTCCACGGCTCCTACGAGCAGTACTTC. It yields the protein CASSPGTGVLHGSYEQYF. This chain uses TRBV18 with TRBJ2-7; 10 bases map to TRBD1. The V gene's germline CDR1 is KGHSH and CDR2 LQKENI. V was pared by 3 bases and J by 0 bases, with 11 bases of the junction left unmatched. This CDR3 is built from 18 residues. Drawing the rest from reference TRBV18 and TRBJ2-7, the complete variable domain is NAGVMQNPRHLVRRRGQEARLRCSPMKGHSHVYWYRQLPEEGLKFMVYLQKENIIDESGMPKERFSAEFPKEGPSILRIQQVVRGDSAAYFCASSPGTGVLHGSYEQYFGPGTRLTVT.

The table lists this clone with a count of one. The chain is built from TRBV10-3 and TRBJ2-1, with D tentatively TRBD2 (5 bases). V gave up 5 bases and J gave up 1 base, with 12 bases separating them. Germline CDR1 and CDR2: ENHRY and SYGVKD. The CDR3 length is 15 residues. In DNA form, the CDR3 reads TGTGCCATCAGTTCGACCCCGGGGTCCTACAATGAGCAGTTCTTC. Translation: CAISSTPGSYNEQFF.

CDR3 protein: CASTKDRGYPSGANVLTF. The CDR3 DNA sequence: TGTGCCAGCACCAAGGACAGGGGGTATCCCTCTGGGGCCAACGTCCTGACTTTC. The chain has TRBV28 and TRBJ2-6, with 10 positions matching TRBD1. After removal of 7 bases from V and 0 bases from J, the junction contained 9 bases not matched to a gene. CDR3 length: 18 amino acids. Germline V gene sequence: CDR1 MDHEN, CDR2 SYDVKM.

The chain links TRBV5-6 to TRBJ2-3, with D possibly being TRBD1 (5 bases). Per the germline V gene, CDR1 is SGHDT and CDR2 is YYEEEE. V shed 4 bases and J shed 3 bases, with 15 bases lying between them. This CDR3 contains 15 residues. The CDR3 DNA is TGTGCCAGCAGCCACCGAGACCAGGGTACAGATACGCAGTATTTT. This codes for CASSHRDQGTDTQYF.

This chain joins TRBV4-1 and TRBJ2-7; TRBD2 matches 8 bases. Trimming removed 1 base from V and 3 bases from J; junction bases left unmatched: 8. The germline V gene encodes CDR1 MGHRA and CDR2 YSYEKL. The CDR3 covers 16 residues. This CDR3 reads CASSQAGQSGGYEQYF. The CDR3, as DNA: TGCGCCAGCAGCCAAGCGGGACAAAGCGGGGGCTACGAGCAGTACTTC.

The V call is TRBV15, the J call TRBJ2-7; D unresolved. This CDR3 spans 16 amino acids. V was shortened by 0 bases and J by 6 bases, with 18 bases between the two germline ends. The germline V gene encodes CDR1 LNHNV and CDR2 YYDKDF (reference sequence). The chain's CDR3 is CATSRDRYIKPSEQYF. The CDR3 DNA reads TGTGCCACCAGCAGAGATCGTTACATAAAACCATCCGAGCAGTACTTC.

The chain links TRBV7-3 to TRBJ2-2; the match to TRBD1 covers 8 bases. Per germline, CDR1 SGHTA and CDR2 FQGTGA. CDR3 size: 15 residues. V dropped 5 bases and J dropped 2; count of bases not matched to a gene: 4. CDR3 loop: CASSPGQGNTGELFF. The CDR3 DNA is TGTGCCAGCAGCCCCGGACAGGGCAACACCGGGGAGCTGTTTTTT. Full variable domain (remainder filled in from reference TRBV7-3 and TRBJ2-2): GAGVSQTPSNKVTEKGKYVELRCDPISGHTALYWYRQSLGQGPEFLIYFQGTGAADDSGLPNDRFFAVRPEGSVSTLKIQRTERGDSAVYLCASSPGQGNTGELFFGEGSRLTVL.